This entry lists 16 T cell receptor beta chains sequenced from one sample in a study of cytomegalovirus exposure and HLA in healthy donors. The PCR used 60 Vbeta and 13 Jbeta primers. Sequencing used immunoSEQ multiplex PCR; TCRdb keeps in-frame clones, though not all of them. The sample lists around 120,000 clones, 79% occurring once. Specimen: PBMCs. The receptor source for this set is a man younger than 40 in good health and CMV-seropositive.

This rearrangement joins TRBV9 to TRBJ1-1, with D maybe TRBD1 (5 bases). Trimming took off 5 bases at V and 6 bases at J, with 20 bases between the two ends. The CDR3 runs to 15 residues. CDR1 SGDLS and CDR2 YYNGEE come from the germline V gene. The CDR3 is CASSVQTGTIPEAFF. The CDR3 nucleotides read TGTGCCAGCAGTGTTCAAACCGGGACTATCCCTGAAGCTTTCTTT.

The chain uses TRBV11-2 and TRBJ2-5, with 9 bases identical to TRBD1. This CDR3 comprises 14 residues. Trimming cost V 6 bases and J 1 base; bases outside gene matches: 3. The germline CDR1 and CDR2 sequences are SGHAT and FQNNGV. The DNA of the CDR3 is TGTGCCAGCAGGGTGACAGGGGGCCAAGAGACCCAGTACTTC. The encoded protein is CASRVTGGQETQYF.

The V and J genes are TRBV5-1 and TRBJ2-7, with D tentatively TRBD1 (5 bases). V lost 6 bases and J lost 6, with 16 bases in between. Germline-derived CDR1 and CDR2 are SGHRS and YFSETQ. This CDR3 is 13 amino acids long. For the CDR3, the DNA is TGCGCCAGCACCTCCGAAGGGGCACTCGAGCAGTACTTC. It is translated as CASTSEGALEQYF.

V and J are TRBV18 and TRBJ2-2, with 11 bases identical to TRBD2. Germline V gene data show CDR1 as KGHSH and CDR2 as LQKENI. J was trimmed by 2 bases and V by 4 bases; bases with no gene match: 6. This CDR3 region has 17 residues. The DNA of the CDR3 is TGTGCCAGCTCACTCGTGGGACTAGCGGTTAACACCGGGGAGCTGTTTTTT. It encodes CASSLVGLAVNTGELFF.

The rearrangement links TRBV27 to TRBJ2-7; TRBD2 aligns across 9 bases. The trim removed 3 bases at V and 1 base at J, leaving 1 base unmatched. The CDR3 spans 14 residues. Looked up from germline, CDR1 is MNHEY and CDR2 is SMNVEV (reference sequence). The CDR3 coding sequence is TGTGCCAGCAGTTTCACTAGCGGGTCCTACGAGCAGTACTTC. Its translation is CASSFTSGSYEQYF.

This chain's CDR3 is CSVRGTSGGTDTQYF. As DNA, the CDR3 is TGCAGCGTTCGCGGGACTAGCGGGGGGACAGATACGCAGTATTTT. The rearrangement links TRBV29-1 to TRBJ2-3; the match to TRBD2 covers 15 bases. From germline, CDR1 is SQVTM and CDR2 ANQGSEA. The V gene end was trimmed by 5 bases and the J gene end by 3 bases; junction bases not matched to a gene: 3. The length of the CDR3 is 15 residues.

V usage is TRBV7-9 and J usage is TRBJ2-7; D ambiguous. Germline V gene data show CDR1 as SEHNR and CDR2 as FQNEAQ (reference sequence). The CDR3 has 14 residues. The V end lost 1 base, the J end lost 6 bases, and 13 bases lay between the germline ends. CDR3 residues: CASSLGLLGAEQYF. The CDR3 bases are TGTGCCAGCAGCTTAGGCCTTTTGGGCGCCGAGCAGTACTTC.

Worth noting for this clone: The junction and the germline gene differ at one end; a read error may be behind it. The chain recombines TRBV7-9 with TRBJ2-5; 9 nucleotides align to TRBD2. This CDR3 is 16 amino acids long. Per the germline V gene, CDR1 is SEHNR and CDR2 is FQNEAQ (reference sequence). Here the CDR3 reads CSSSPVGGGARETQYF. For the CDR3, the DNA is TGTTCCAGCAGCCCCGTCGGCGGGGGGGCCCGGGAGACCCAGTACTTC.

This rearrangement joins TRBV6-4 to TRBJ2-3; the match to TRBD2 covers 7 bases. Germline-derived CDR1 and CDR2 are MRHNA and SNTAGT. CDR3 length: 15 amino acids. Trimming cost V 0 bases and J 4 bases; bases outside gene matches: 4. The CDR3: CASSDSAGAADTQYF. CDR3 DNA sequence: TGTGCCAGCAGTGACTCGGCGGGAGCAGCAGATACGCAGTATTTT.

The chain uses TRBV5-1 and TRBJ2-1; D ambiguous. This CDR3 region has 16 residues. V was cut by 0 bases and J by 0 bases, with 10 bases left in between. Germline V gives CDR1 SGHRS, CDR2 YFSETQ. This CDR3 reads CASSLGVLSSYNEQFF. CDR3 coding DNA: TGCGCCAGCAGCTTGGGGGTACTAAGCTCCTACAATGAGCAGTTCTTC.

This chain joins TRBV7-9 and TRBJ1-1; 7 bases agree with TRBD1. CDR1 is SEHNR and CDR2 is FQNEAQ in the germline V gene (reference sequence). The ends lost 5 bases at V and 2 bases at J; junction bases unmatched: 2. The CDR3 extends over 13 amino acids. The DNA for the CDR3 is TGTGCCAGCAGCAGGACAGGTAACACTGAAGCTTTCTTT. Protein sequence: CASSRTGNTEAFF. The full variable domain, its missing parts supplied by reference TRBV7-9 and TRBJ1-1, is DTGVSQNPRHKITKRGQNVTFRCDPISEHNRLYWYRQTLGQGPEFLTYFQNEAQLEKSRLLSDRFSAERPKGSFSTLEIQRTEQGDSAMYLCASSRTGNTEAFFGQGTRLTVV.

This clone was observed once. V gene TRBV10-3 combines with J gene TRBJ2-3; 11 bases fit TRBD2. V gave up 10 bases and J gave up 2 bases; unmatched junction bases: 8. In germline, CDR1 is ENHRY, CDR2 SYGVKD. The CDR3 is made up of 15 amino acids. CDR3 protein: CATFGTSGSTDTQYF. In DNA, the CDR3 is TGTGCCACCTTTGGGACTAGCGGATCCACAGATACGCAGTATTTT.

V is TRBV7-9 and J is TRBJ2-2; D uncertain. The CDR3 sequence is 18 residues long. Trimming cost V 5 bases and J 4 bases, with 23 bases left between them. CDR1 SEHNR and CDR2 FQNEAQ come from the germline V gene (reference sequence). CDR3 region: CASSTPSGRGRGTGELFF. DNA for the CDR3: TGTGCCAGCAGCACCCCATCAGGTCGTGGGCGTGGCACCGGGGAGCTGTTTTTT.

The chain uses TRBV2 and TRBJ2-2; 10 positions match TRBD1. With V trimmed by 8 bases and J by 5 bases, 2 bases remained unmatched. The CDR3 length is 13 residues. Germline V CDR1 and CDR2: SNHLY, FYNNEI. CDR3 residues: CASRTGGTGELFF. The CDR3, as DNA: TGTGCCAGCCGGACAGGGGGAACCGGGGAGCTGTTTTTT.

CDR3 DNA: TGCGCCAGCAGCTTGTGGATAGCGGACAAAAACATTCAGTACTTC. Translation gives CASSLWIADKNIQYF. The chain uses TRBV5-1 and TRBJ2-4; perhaps TRBD2 as D (6 bases). Germline V gene lookup returns CDR1 SGHRS and CDR2 YFSETQ. V lost 1 base, J lost 3 bases, and 11 bases lay in between. This CDR3 contains 15 residues.

The J gene is TRBJ2-5, the V gene TRBV2; tentative D call: TRBD1 (5 bases). The ends were cut back, 7 bases at V and 3 bases at J, with 9 bases in the middle. This CDR3 has 12 residues. The germline gives CDR1 SNHLY, CDR2 FYNNEI. CDR3 loop: CASNGREETQYF. The CDR3 DNA is TGTGCCAGCAATGGCAGGGAAGAGACCCAGTACTTC.